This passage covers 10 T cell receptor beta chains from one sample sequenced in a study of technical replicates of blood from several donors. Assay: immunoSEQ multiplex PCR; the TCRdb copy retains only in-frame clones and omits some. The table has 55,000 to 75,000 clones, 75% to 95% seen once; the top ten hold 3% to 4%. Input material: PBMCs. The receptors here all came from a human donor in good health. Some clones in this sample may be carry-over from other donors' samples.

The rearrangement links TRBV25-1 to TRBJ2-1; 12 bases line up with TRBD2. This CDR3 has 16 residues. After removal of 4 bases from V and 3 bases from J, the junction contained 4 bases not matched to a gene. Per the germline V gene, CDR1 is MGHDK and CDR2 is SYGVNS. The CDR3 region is CASSGLAGALYNEQFF. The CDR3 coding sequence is TGTGCCAGCAGTGGACTAGCGGGAGCCCTCTACAATGAGCAGTTCTTC.

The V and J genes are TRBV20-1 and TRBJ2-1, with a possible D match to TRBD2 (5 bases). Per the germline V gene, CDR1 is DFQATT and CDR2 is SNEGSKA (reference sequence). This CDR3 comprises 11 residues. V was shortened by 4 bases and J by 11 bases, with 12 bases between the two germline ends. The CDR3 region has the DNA TGCAGTGCTATTAGCGAGACCCAGCAGTTCTTC. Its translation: CSAISETQQFF.

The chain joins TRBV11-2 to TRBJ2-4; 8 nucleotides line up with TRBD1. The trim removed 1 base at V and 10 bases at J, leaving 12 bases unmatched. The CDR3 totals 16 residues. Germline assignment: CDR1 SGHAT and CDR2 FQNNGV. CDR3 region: CASSLVGTGGRKIQYF. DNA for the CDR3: TGTGCCAGCAGCTTAGTGGGGACAGGCGGCCGAAAGATTCAGTACTTC.

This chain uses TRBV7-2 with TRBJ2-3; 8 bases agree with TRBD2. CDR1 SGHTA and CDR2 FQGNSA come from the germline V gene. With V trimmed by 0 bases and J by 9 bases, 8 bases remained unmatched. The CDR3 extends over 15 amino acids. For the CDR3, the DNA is TGTGCCAGCAGCTTAGCGATTAGCGGGGAGGGCACGCAGTATTTT. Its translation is CASSLAISGEGTQYF.

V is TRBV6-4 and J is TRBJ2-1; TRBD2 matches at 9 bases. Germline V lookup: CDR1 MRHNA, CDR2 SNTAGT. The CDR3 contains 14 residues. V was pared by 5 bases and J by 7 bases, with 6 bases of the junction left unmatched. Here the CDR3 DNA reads TGTGCCAGCAGTACGGCGGGGGGGAGTAATGAGCAGTTCTTC. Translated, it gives CASSTAGGSNEQFF.

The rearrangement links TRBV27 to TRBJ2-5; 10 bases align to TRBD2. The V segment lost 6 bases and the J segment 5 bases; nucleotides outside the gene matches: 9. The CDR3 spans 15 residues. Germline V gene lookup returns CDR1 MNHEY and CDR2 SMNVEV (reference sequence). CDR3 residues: CASSRSGRAEETQYF. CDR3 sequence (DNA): TGTGCCAGCAGCCGAAGCGGGAGGGCCGAGGAGACCCAGTACTTC.

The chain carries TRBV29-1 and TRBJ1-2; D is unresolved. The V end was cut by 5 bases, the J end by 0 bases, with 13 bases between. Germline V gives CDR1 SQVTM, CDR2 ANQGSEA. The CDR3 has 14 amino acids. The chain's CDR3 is CSVSGGFPNYGYTF. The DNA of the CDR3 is TGCAGCGTTTCGGGCGGGTTCCCTAACTATGGCTACACCTTC.

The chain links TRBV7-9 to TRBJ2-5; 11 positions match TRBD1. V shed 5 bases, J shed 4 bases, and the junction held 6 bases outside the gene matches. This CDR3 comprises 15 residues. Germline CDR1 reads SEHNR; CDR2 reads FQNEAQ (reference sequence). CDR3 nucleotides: TGTGCCAGCAGCCCCCGGACAGGGGGCGGAGAGACCCAGTACTTC. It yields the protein CASSPRTGGGETQYF.

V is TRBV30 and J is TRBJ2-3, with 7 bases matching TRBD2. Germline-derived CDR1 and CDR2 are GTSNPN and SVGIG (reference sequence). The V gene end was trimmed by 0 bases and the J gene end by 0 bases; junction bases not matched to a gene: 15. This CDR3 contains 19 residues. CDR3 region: CAWSVEVAGPITSTDTQYF. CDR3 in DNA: TGTGCCTGGAGTGTTGAAGTAGCGGGTCCCATTACTAGCACAGATACGCAGTATTTT.

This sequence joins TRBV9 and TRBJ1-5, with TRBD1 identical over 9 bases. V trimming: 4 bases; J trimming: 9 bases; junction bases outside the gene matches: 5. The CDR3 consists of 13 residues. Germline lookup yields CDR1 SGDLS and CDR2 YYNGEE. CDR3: CASSSDRGGPQHF. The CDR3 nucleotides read TGTGCCAGCAGCTCGGACAGGGGCGGGCCCCAGCATTTT.